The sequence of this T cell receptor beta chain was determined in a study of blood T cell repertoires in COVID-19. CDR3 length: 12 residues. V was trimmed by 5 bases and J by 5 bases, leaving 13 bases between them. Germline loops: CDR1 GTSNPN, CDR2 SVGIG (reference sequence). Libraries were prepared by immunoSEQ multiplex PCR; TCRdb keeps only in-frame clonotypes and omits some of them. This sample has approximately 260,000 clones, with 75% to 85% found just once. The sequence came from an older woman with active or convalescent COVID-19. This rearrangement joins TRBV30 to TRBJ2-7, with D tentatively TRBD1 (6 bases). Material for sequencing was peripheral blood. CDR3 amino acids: CAWGQRANEQYF. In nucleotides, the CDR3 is TGTGCCTGGGGACAGAGGGCTAACGAGCAGTACTTC.